The subject of this entry is one TCR beta chain. Its antigen remains unidentified. The entry originates in a study of beta chain features in type 1 diabetes. Germline CDR1 GTSNPN, CDR2 SVGIG (reference sequence). This CDR3 contains 15 residues. V dropped 4 bases and J dropped 7; count of bases not matched to a gene: 9. Sequenced material consisted of expressed TCRB transcripts (all of the isolated RNA was reverse transcribed). TCRdb's table, derived via immunoSEQ multiplex PCR, lists solely in-frame clones and lacks some. The sample lists roughly 170,000 clones, about 13% seen once, with about 0.59% in the top ten. Whole-study findings and limits: A closer apparent resemblance between naive, central memory and Treg TCRB repertoires was seen in patients than in healthy donors.

This chain links TRBV30 with TRBJ2-7; 14 bases line up with TRBD2. The sample taken for sequencing was central memory CD4+ T cells from blood. This sequence was found in a young woman in good health. The DNA for the CDR3 is TGTGCCTGGACGCTCGGACTAGCGGGAGGCGGAGAGCAGTACTTC. The encoded protein is CAWTLGLAGGGEQYF.